This T cell receptor (beta chain) was captured in a study of regulatory T cells in long-lasting Graves disease. Construction of TCR beta libraries relied on iRepertoire HTBI primers and on Arm-PCR targeting CDR3 regions. TCRdb re-analysed the multiplex PCR reads in MiXCR, keeping a single row per CDR3 protein. Counted here are about 530,000 distinct CDR3 sequences, 16% occurring once; the ten biggest clones make up 20% to 25%. Per the germline V gene, CDR1 is SEHNR and CDR2 is FQNEAQ (reference sequence). This CDR3 region has 15 residues. J was trimmed by 4 bases and V by 5 bases; bases with no gene match: 6. This sample's time point: newly diagnosed GD, antithyroid drugs for less than 3 months. PBMC RNA served as the TCR library source. The same specimen was also included in a second study, on T cells in Graves' hyperthyroidism and ophthalmopathy. Per that study: Diagnoses used clinical symptoms, serum thyroxine and TRAb, thyroid ultrasound and orbital computed tomography. TCR CDR3 regions were first amplified by RT-PCR with HTBI primers.

This TCR was sampled from a middle-aged woman with Graves disease. The input for sequencing was peripheral blood mononuclear cells (PBMCs), taken at new diagnosis, from a patient treated with antithyroid drugs. This chain links TRBV7-9 with TRBJ1-5; 9 nucleotides align to TRBD1. The CDR3 DNA reads TGTGCCAGCAGCGCACCCGGGACAGGGAATCAGCCCCAGCATTTT. Residues: CASSAPGTGNQPQHF.